A selection of T cell receptor beta chains follows, all from one sample in a study of graft-versus-host responses after intestinal transplantation. Produced via immunoSEQ multiplex PCR; TCRdb's table is partial and in-frame only. The sample carries tens of thousands of clones, 75% to 95% recorded once. Sequencing used PBMCs, obtained around 320 days after intestinal transplant. These receptors were collected from a human patient who received an intestinal transplant, so some T cells may come from the graft donor. Each CDR3 is given with its conserved first and last residue. The D gene is left open where the match is weak. The listing skips clone size in some rows; elsewhere it reads once, few, many or a size class.

>-|TRBV15|TRBD2|TRBJ2-3
CATSASGMDTQYF
TGTGCCACCTCGGCTAGCGGGATGGATACGCAGTATTTT
>-|TRBV6-4|TRBD2|TRBJ2-3
CASSDVAGATDTQYF
TGTGCCAGCAGTGACGTAGCGGGAGCCACAGATACGCAGTATTTT
>-|TRBV21-1|-|TRBJ2-1
CASSKARGSGGPRFYNEQFF
TGTGCCAGCAGCAAAGCTAGAGGTAGCGGGGGGCCTAGATTTTACAATGAGCAGTTCTTC
>-|TRBV7-6|-|TRBJ1-4
CASSPYGGNEKLFF
TGTGCCAGCAGCCCCTACGGGGGAAATGAAAAACTGTTTTTT
>-|TRBV28|-|TRBJ2-7
CASSQQGRGEQYF
TGTGCCAGCAGCCAACAGGGTCGCGGCGAGCAGTACTTC
>once|TRBV25-1|TRBD1|TRBJ2-1
CASSFIGTDYNEQFF
TGTGCCAGCAGTTTTATCGGGACAGACTACAATGAGCAGTTCTTC
>-|TRBV6-1|-|TRBJ2-5
CASREIWARETQYF
TGTGCCAGCAGGGAGATCTGGGCGCGTGAGACCCAGTACTTC
>-|TRBV5-4|-|TRBJ2-7
CASSSPYEQYF
TGTGCCAGCAGCTCACCCTACGAGCAGTACTTC
>-|TRBV11-2|TRBD2|TRBJ2-5
CASSDWRISGGEETQYF
TGTGCCAGCAGCGATTGGAGGATTAGCGGGGGGGAAGAGACCCAGTACTTC
>once|TRBV6-5|-|TRBJ2-1
CASSPISSYNEQFF
TGTGCCAGCAGCCCTATTAGCTCCTACAATGAGCAGTTCTTC
>-|TRBV6-5|TRBD1|TRBJ1-1
CASSYSTGATEAFF
TGTGCCAGCAGTTACTCGACAGGGGCAACTGAAGCTTTCTTT